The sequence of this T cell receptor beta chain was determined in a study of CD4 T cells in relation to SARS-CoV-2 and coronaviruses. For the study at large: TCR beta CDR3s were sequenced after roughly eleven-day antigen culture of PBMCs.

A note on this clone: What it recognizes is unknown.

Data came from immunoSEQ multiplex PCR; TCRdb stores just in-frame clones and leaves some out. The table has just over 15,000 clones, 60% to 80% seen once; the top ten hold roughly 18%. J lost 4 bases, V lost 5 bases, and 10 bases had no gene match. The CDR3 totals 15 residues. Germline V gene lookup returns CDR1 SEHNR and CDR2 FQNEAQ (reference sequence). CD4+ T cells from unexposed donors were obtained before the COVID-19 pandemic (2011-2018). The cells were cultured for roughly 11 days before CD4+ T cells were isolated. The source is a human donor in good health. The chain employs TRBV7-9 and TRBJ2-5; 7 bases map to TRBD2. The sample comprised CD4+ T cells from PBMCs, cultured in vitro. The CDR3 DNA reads TGTGCCAGCAGCCGACTCACTGGGGGGGGAGAGACCCAGTACTTC. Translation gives CASSRLTGGGETQYF.